What follows are 26 T cell receptor beta chains derived from one specimen sequenced in a study of T cell responses to AZD1222 COVID-19 vaccine. Sequencing used immunoSEQ multiplex PCR; TCRdb keeps in-frame clones, though not all of them. The profile covers about 140,000 clones, with roughly 93% appearing a single time and about 1.8% taken by the ten largest. Sequences were derived from peripheral blood, sampled 28 days after the second AZD1222 dose. The receptors come from an adult who received the AZD1222 COVID-19 vaccine.

This sequence joins TRBV20-1 and TRBJ1-6; D remains ambiguous. V was clipped by 3 bases and J by 7 bases, with 16 bases between them. The CDR3 has 15 residues. Germline V gene sequence: CDR1 DFQATT, CDR2 SNEGSKA (reference sequence). The CDR3 reads CSASKSGVENSPLHF. The CDR3 region has the DNA TGCAGTGCTAGTAAATCCGGGGTGGAAAATTCACCCCTCCACTTT.

The CDR3 loop reads CASSSLFLSTLGTEAFF. CDR3 sequence (DNA): TGCGCCAGCAGCTCATTGTTCCTTTCGACCTTGGGGACTGAAGCTTTCTTT. V and J are TRBV4-1 and TRBJ1-1, with unresolved D. Germline CDR1 MGHRA, CDR2 YSYEKL. The CDR3 has 17 residues. With 5 bases removed from V and 5 bases from J, the gap between germline ends came to 24 bases.

The V call is TRBV3-1 (or the pseudogene TRBV3-2), the J call TRBJ2-5; 8 bases map to TRBD1. This CDR3 is built from 16 residues. The ends lost 0 bases at V and 0 bases at J; junction bases unmatched: 3. Germline CDR1 reads LGHDT; CDR2 reads YNNKEL (reference sequence). DNA for the CDR3: TGTGCCAGCAGCCAAGACAGGACAGGGTACCAAGAGACCCAGTACTTC. Amino acids: CASSQDRTGYQETQYF.

This chain joins TRBV7-2 and TRBJ1-5; D unclear. Per the germline V gene, CDR1 is SGHTA and CDR2 is FQGNSA. The CDR3 extends over 14 amino acids. V lost 2 bases, J lost 0 bases, and 5 bases lay in between. CDR3: CASSLRDSNQPQHF. The CDR3 nucleotides are TGTGCCAGCAGCTTACGGGATAGCAATCAGCCCCAGCATTTT. Variable domain in full (rest from reference TRBV7-2 and TRBJ1-5): GAGVSQSPSNKVTEKGKDVELRCDPISGHTALYWYRQSLGQGLEFLIYFQGNSAPDKSGLPSDRFSAERTGGSVSTLTIQRTQQEDSAVYLCASSLRDSNQPQHFGDGTRLSIL.

This chain links TRBV5-1 with TRBJ1-1; TRBD1 might be the D (6 bases). CDR3 length equals 15 residues. V was shortened by 4 bases and J by 1 base, with 14 bases between the two germline ends. The germline V gene encodes CDR1 SGHRS and CDR2 YFSETQ. The CDR3 nucleotides are TGCGCCAGCAGCACACAGGGTATGGGGAACACTGAAGCTTTCTTT. Protein: CASSTQGMGNTEAFF.

The CDR3 region is CSVSGGGITEAFF. The DNA of the CDR3 is TGCAGCGTCTCTGGCGGGGGGATAACTGAAGCTTTCTTT. The chain is built from TRBV29-1 and TRBJ1-1, with D tentatively TRBD1 (5 bases). Trimming pared 6 bases from V and 5 bases from J, leaving 16 bases between. CDR1 and CDR2 from the germline V gene are SQVTM and ANQGSEA. CDR3 length equals 13 residues.

The gene calls are TRBV5-1 and TRBJ2-2; perhaps TRBD2 as D (6 bases). Germline assignment: CDR1 SGHRS and CDR2 YFSETQ. V shed 5 bases and J shed 3 bases, with 11 bases lying between them. The CDR3 length is 14 residues. This chain's CDR3 is CASSSGVDTGELFF. The CDR3 region has the DNA TGCGCCAGCAGTTCGGGAGTCGACACCGGGGAGCTGTTTTTT.

The rearrangement uses TRBV5-1 and TRBJ1-1, with D tentatively TRBD1 (5 bases). From germline, CDR1 is SGHRS and CDR2 YFSETQ. The CDR3 is 13 amino acids. Trimming cost V 1 base and J 3 bases, with 7 bases left between them. The CDR3 here is CASSLLGDTEAFF. CDR3 DNA: TGCGCCAGCAGCTTGTTAGGGGACACTGAAGCTTTCTTT.

V and J are TRBV6-1 and TRBJ1-1, with 7 bases aligning to TRBD1. Germline assignment: CDR1 MNHNS and CDR2 SASEGT. CDR3 length: 13 amino acids. V lost 2 bases and J lost 8; bases outside the gene matches: 5. The CDR3: CASSERGQSEAFF. CDR3 sequence (DNA): TGTGCCAGCAGTGAAAGGGGGCAGTCAGAAGCTTTCTTT.

The rearrangement links TRBV5-1 to TRBJ1-1; TRBD1 matches 7 bases. Per the germline V gene, CDR1 is SGHRS and CDR2 is YFSETQ. Trimming took 0 bases from V and 11 from J; bases not matched to a gene: 7. The CDR3 totals 13 residues. In DNA form, the CDR3 reads TGCGCCAGCAGCTTGGACACCAGGGGGTTGGCTTTCTTT. Encoded protein: CASSLDTRGLAFF.

This chain links TRBV6-5 with TRBJ1-3; D unclear. The CDR3 is 15 amino acids. Germline V gene data show CDR1 as MNHEY and CDR2 as SVGAGI. Trimming took off 0 bases at V and 2 bases at J, with 8 bases between the two ends. CDR3 loop: CASSYSGGTGNTIYF. The DNA for the CDR3 is TGTGCCAGCAGTTACTCCGGTGGTACTGGAAACACCATATATTTT.

The chain recombines TRBV5-1 with TRBJ2-7; the D is unclear. CDR1 SGHRS and CDR2 YFSETQ come from the germline V gene. The CDR3 consists of 14 residues. V was clipped by 0 bases and J by 4 bases, with 11 bases between them. DNA for the CDR3: TGCGCCAGCAGCTTGGCGCGTGGATCTTACGAGCAGTACTTC. Residues: CASSLARGSYEQYF.

The J gene is TRBJ1-1, the V gene TRBV7-3; D is unclear. The CDR3 spans 13 residues. The germline V gene has CDR1 SGHTA and CDR2 FQGTGA. Trimming removed 3 bases from V and 1 base from J, with 6 bases in between. The CDR3 region is CASSLGSNTEAFF. In DNA, the CDR3 is TGTGCCAGCAGCTTGGGCTCGAACACTGAAGCTTTCTTT.

V usage is TRBV9 and J usage is TRBJ2-7; 10 positions agree with TRBD2. V gave up 2 bases and J gave up 2 bases; unmatched junction bases: 7. The CDR3 consists of 16 residues. CDR1 is SGDLS, CDR2 YYNGEE, per germline. CDR3 sequence (DNA): TGTGCCAGCAGCGTTCGGGCTAGCGGGGGAACCTACGAGCAGTACTTC. Amino acid sequence: CASSVRASGGTYEQYF.

This chain uses TRBV19 with TRBJ2-5, with 14 positions matching TRBD2. Germline-derived CDR1 and CDR2 are LNHDA and SQIVND (reference sequence). Trimming took 5 bases from V and 5 from J; bases not matched to a gene: 10. The CDR3 runs 17 residues. CDR3 sequence (DNA): TGTGCCAGTAGTGTGGGGACTAGCGGGAGCCTCGGGGAGACCCAGTACTTC. Protein: CASSVGTSGSLGETQYF.

The gene calls are TRBV19 and TRBJ1-5; 8 bases fit TRBD1. The CDR3 consists of 15 residues. Trimming at V came to 6 bases and at J to 5 bases, leaving 9 bases not matched to a gene. The germline CDR1 and CDR2 sequences are LNHDA and SQIVND (reference sequence). CDR3 protein: CASSPADRDYQPQHF. The CDR3 DNA is TGTGCCAGTAGCCCGGCGGACAGGGACTATCAGCCCCAGCATTTT.

About this clone: Other DNA sequences of this sample code for an identical CDR3. The genes are TRBV5-1 and TRBJ2-6, with D possibly being TRBD2 (6 bases). V was cut by 4 bases and J by 0 bases, with 8 bases left in between. CDR3 length: 15 residues. Germline V gives CDR1 SGHRS, CDR2 YFSETQ. DNA for the CDR3: TGCGCCAGCAGCCTCGGGGGCTCTGGGGCCAACGTCCTGACTTTC. Residues: CASSLGGSGANVLTF.

The rearrangement joins TRBV2 to TRBJ2-5; a weak D match, TRBD1 (6 bases). The V end lost 6 bases, the J end lost 1 base, and 9 bases lay between the germline ends. The V gene's germline CDR1 is SNHLY and CDR2 FYNNEI. There are 13 residues in the CDR3. The CDR3 coding sequence is TGTGCCAGCAGGGGGACACTCCAAGAGACCCAGTACTTC. Amino acid sequence: CASRGTLQETQYF.

A few counts support this clone. The chain employs TRBV19 and TRBJ1-4, with TRBD1 matching 8 bases. The CDR3 totals 15 residues. V lost 4 bases, J lost 8 bases, and 9 bases stayed unmatched. The V gene's germline CDR1 is LNHDA and CDR2 SQIVND (reference sequence). The CDR3 bases are TGTGCCAGTAGTAACACAGGGGGGTCGCACGAAAAACTGTTTTTT. Translating it yields CASSNTGGSHEKLFF. Drawing the rest from reference TRBV19 and TRBJ1-4, the complete variable domain is DGGITQSPKYLFRKEGQNVTLSCEQNLNHDAMYWYRQDPGQGLRLIYYSQIVNDFQKGDIAEGYSVSREKKESFPLTVTSAQKNPTAFYLCASSNTGGSHEKLFFGSGTQLSVL.

The table lists this clone with a few counts. This rearrangement joins TRBV5-1 to TRBJ2-7; a possible D gene is TRBD1 (6 bases). The V gene's germline CDR1 is SGHRS and CDR2 YFSETQ. The germline V and J ends were trimmed by 7 bases and 2 bases, with 19 bases remaining between them. The CDR3 length is 15 residues. The CDR3 region has the DNA TGCGCCAGCTCCCTGTTCCGGACAGCGACCTACGAGCAGTACTTC. It encodes CASSLFRTATYEQYF.

This sequence joins TRBV7-2 and TRBJ2-2; D is unclear. V was cut by 1 base and J by 4 bases, with 10 bases left in between. The V gene's germline CDR1 is SGHTA and CDR2 FQGNSA. This CDR3 region has 15 residues. As DNA, the CDR3 is TGTGCCAGCAGCTTAGTGGTTTCGGGCACCGGGGAGCTGTTTTTT. It codes for CASSLVVSGTGELFF.

This chain uses TRBV6-5 with TRBJ1-1; 8 bases are shared with TRBD1. This CDR3 region has 15 residues. Losses at the gene ends were 6 bases for V and 3 bases for J; bases not matched to a gene: 9. Germline V gene sequence: CDR1 MNHEY, CDR2 SVGAGI. In nucleotides, the CDR3 is TGTGCCAGCAGGCGTCAGGGGGCCCGGTACACTGAAGCTTTCTTT. Translated: CASRRQGARYTEAFF.

The chain combines TRBV12-3 or TRBV12-4 with TRBJ2-7, with D perhaps matching TRBD1 or TRBD2 (5 bases each). Trimming stripped 6 bases from V and 4 bases from J, with 13 bases between. The CDR3 length is 13 residues. CDR3 in amino acids: CASSQTGLYEQYF. The CDR3, as DNA: TGTGCCAGCAGCCAAACAGGACTTTACGAGCAGTACTTC.

V is TRBV19 and J is TRBJ1-2, with 8 nucleotides matching TRBD1. The V gene end was trimmed by 6 bases and the J gene end by 5 bases; junction bases not matched to a gene: 8. The CDR3 loop spans 14 amino acids. The germline CDR1 and CDR2 sequences are LNHDA and SQIVND (reference sequence). This CDR3 reads CASRRDRGAYGYTF. As DNA, the CDR3 is TGTGCCAGTAGGCGAGACAGGGGCGCTTATGGCTACACCTTC.

The chain combines TRBV6-5 with TRBJ1-1; tentatively, D is TRBD1 (5 bases). Germline CDR1 is MNHEY and CDR2 is SVGAGI. CDR3 length equals 13 residues. With 7 bases removed from V and 8 bases from J, the gap between germline ends came to 17 bases. This CDR3 reads CASILTHGGEAFF. For the CDR3, the DNA is TGTGCCAGCATCCTAACCCATGGGGGGGAAGCTTTCTTT.

This sequence joins TRBV18 and TRBJ1-1; 9 nucleotides align to TRBD1. With 5 bases clipped from V and 7 bases from J, the junction kept 2 bases outside the gene matches. The CDR3 spans 12 residues. CDR1 is KGHSH and CDR2 is LQKENI in the germline V gene. CDR3 protein: CASSSGQGEAFF. The CDR3 bases are TGTGCCAGCTCATCGGGACAGGGTGAAGCTTTCTTT.